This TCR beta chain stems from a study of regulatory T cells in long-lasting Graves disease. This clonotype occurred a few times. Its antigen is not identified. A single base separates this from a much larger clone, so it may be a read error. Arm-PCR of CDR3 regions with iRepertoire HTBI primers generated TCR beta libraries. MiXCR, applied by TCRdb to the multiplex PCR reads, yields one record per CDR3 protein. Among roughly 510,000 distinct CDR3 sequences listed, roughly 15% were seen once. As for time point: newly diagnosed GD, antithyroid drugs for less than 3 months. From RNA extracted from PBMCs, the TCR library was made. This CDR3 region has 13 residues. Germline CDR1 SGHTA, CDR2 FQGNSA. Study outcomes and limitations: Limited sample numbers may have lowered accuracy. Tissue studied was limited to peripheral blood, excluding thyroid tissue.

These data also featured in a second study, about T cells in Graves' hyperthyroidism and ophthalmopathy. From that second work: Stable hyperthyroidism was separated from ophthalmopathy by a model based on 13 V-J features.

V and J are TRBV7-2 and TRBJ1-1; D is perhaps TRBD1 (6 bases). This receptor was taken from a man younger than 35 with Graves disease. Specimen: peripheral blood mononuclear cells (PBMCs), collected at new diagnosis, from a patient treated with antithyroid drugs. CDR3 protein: CASSLARGTEASF. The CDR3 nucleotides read TGTGCCAGCAGCTTAGCCAGGGGCACTGAAGCTTCCTTT.